The count of the clone carrying this TCR beta chain is one. Random hexamers primed reverse transcription of about 0.5 to 1 ug RNA. TCRdb redid the calling of the immunoSEQ multiplex PCR reads with MiXCR, one entry per CDR3 protein. The sample includes some 250,000 distinct CDR3 sequences, about 96% of them seen just once. TCR beta sequencing was performed on blood CD8+ and CD4+ T cells. Patients with Susac syndrome met diagnostic criteria defined recently for definite or probable disease. TEMRA cells were FACS-enriched, while CD8+ and CD4+ T cells were negatively isolated. The data were obtained in a study of CD8 T cells in Susac syndrome. Trimming removed 3 bases at V and 2 bases at J, with 10 bases between. Germline V CDR1 and CDR2: MGHDK, SYGVNS. The length of the CDR3 is 14 residues.

The origin of this receptor is a human donor with Susac syndrome. The sample comprised CD4+ T cells from PBMCs. The rearrangement links TRBV25-1 to TRBJ2-5; D may correspond to TRBD1 or TRBD2 (6 bases each). The CDR3 sequence: CASSDRGGQETQYF. The CDR3 DNA reads TGTGCCAGCAGTGACAGGGGAGGTCAAGAGACCCAGTACTTC.